This T cell receptor (beta chain) appears in the sequencing data of a study of shared clonotypes between healthy human individuals. Data came from immunoSEQ multiplex PCR; TCRdb stores just in-frame clones and leaves some out. Among about 2.4 million clones, 93% were seen once, and the ten largest hold approximately 0.37%. This clone has a single count. Other DNA sequences in this specimen translate into the identical CDR3. The receptor's source is a man younger than 30 in good health. Some clones in this sample may be carry-over from other donors' samples. Sequencing input: naive CD4+ T cells from PBMCs. The subset denotes: CD45RA+ positively selected.

The CDR3 spells CASSLGGSGANVLTF. CDR3 nucleotide sequence: TGTGCCAGCAGCTTAGGGGGCTCTGGGGCCAACGTCCTGACTTTC. The gene calls are TRBV7-6 and TRBJ2-6; D unclear. Germline V lookup: CDR1 SGHVS, CDR2 FNYEAQ. The CDR3 is 15 residues long. V was clipped by 1 base and J by 0 bases, with 4 bases between them.